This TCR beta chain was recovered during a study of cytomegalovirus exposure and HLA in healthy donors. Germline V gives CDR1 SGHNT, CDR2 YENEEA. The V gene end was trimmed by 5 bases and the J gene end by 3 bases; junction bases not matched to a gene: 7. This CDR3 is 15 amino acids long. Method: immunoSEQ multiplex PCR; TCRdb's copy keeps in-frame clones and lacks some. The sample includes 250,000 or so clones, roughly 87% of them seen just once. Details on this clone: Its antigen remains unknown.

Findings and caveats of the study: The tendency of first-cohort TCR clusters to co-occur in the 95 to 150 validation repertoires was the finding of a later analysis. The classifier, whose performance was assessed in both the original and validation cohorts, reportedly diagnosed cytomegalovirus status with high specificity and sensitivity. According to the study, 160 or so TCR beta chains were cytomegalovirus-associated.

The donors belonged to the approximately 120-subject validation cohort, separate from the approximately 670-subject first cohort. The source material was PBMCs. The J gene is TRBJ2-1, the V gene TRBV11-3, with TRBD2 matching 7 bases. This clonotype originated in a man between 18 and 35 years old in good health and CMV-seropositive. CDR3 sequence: CASSPRGLDYNEQFF. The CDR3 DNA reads TGTGCCAGCAGCCCCCGAGGACTAGACTACAATGAGCAGTTCTTC.